These 18 T cell receptor beta chains originate from one sample sequenced in a study of blood T cell repertoires in COVID-19. Sequencing used immunoSEQ multiplex PCR; TCRdb keeps in-frame clones, though not all of them. Of 450,000 to 600,000 clones listed, roughly 87% are singletons. The sample was PBMCs or T cells enriched from blood (not recorded which). The source is a woman aged 18 to 35 who had recovered from COVID-19.

This clone came up once. The rearrangement joins TRBV6-5 to TRBJ1-3; TRBD1 matches at 7 bases. Germline V lookup: CDR1 MNHEY, CDR2 SVGAGI. Trimming cost V 4 bases and J 2 bases; bases outside gene matches: 8. This CDR3 is built from 16 residues. The CDR3 loop is CASSFDQGDAGNTIYF. The CDR3 region has the DNA TGTGCCAGCAGTTTCGACCAGGGGGATGCTGGAAACACCATATATTTT.

This chain joins TRBV5-1 and TRBJ1-2, with D perhaps matching TRBD1 (5 bases). Per germline, CDR1 SGHRS and CDR2 YFSETQ. V gave up 2 bases and J gave up 6 bases, with 17 bases separating them. This CDR3 is built from 15 residues. CDR3 DNA sequence: TGCGCCAGCAGCTTTAGTGCGGGCGGGGGAGATGGCTACACCTTC. It encodes CASSFSAGGGDGYTF.

This chain links TRBV6-5 with TRBJ2-3, with D maybe TRBD1 (5 bases). V was trimmed by 3 bases and J by 0 bases, leaving 13 bases between them. The length of the CDR3 is 16 residues. CDR1 and CDR2 (germline): MNHEY, SVGAGI. The CDR3 spells CASSYKRGLSTDTQYF. CDR3 DNA sequence: TGTGCCAGCAGTTATAAAAGGGGATTGAGCACAGATACGCAGTATTTT.

This chain uses TRBV9 with TRBJ2-1, with a weak D call TRBD1 (5 bases). The CDR3 covers 14 residues. The V gene lost 0 bases and the J gene lost 9 bases, with 13 bases spanning the gap. The V gene's germline CDR1 is SGDLS and CDR2 YYNGEE. The CDR3 sequence is CASSVGGRGGEQFF. In DNA, the CDR3 is TGTGCCAGCAGCGTAGGGGGAAGGGGCGGTGAGCAGTTCTTC.

This chain uses TRBV5-4 with TRBJ2-7; D may be TRBD1 (6 bases). Trimming removed 2 bases at V and 5 bases at J, with 8 bases between. Germline values: CDR1 SGHNT, CDR2 YYREEE (reference sequence). The CDR3 runs to 12 residues. The CDR3 loop reads CASSFDRNEQYF. CDR3 coding DNA: TGTGCCAGCAGCTTCGACAGGAACGAGCAGTACTTC.

In its sample, this clone was seen many times. The V call is TRBV6-4, the J call TRBJ1-1, with 7 bases that match TRBD1. Losses at the gene ends were 0 bases for V and 4 bases for J; bases not matched to a gene: 2. Germline V CDR1 and CDR2: MRHNA, SNTAGT. The CDR3 spans 14 residues. The CDR3 is CASSDSDRPTEAFF. The CDR3 DNA sequence: TGTGCCAGCAGTGACTCGGACAGGCCCACTGAAGCTTTCTTT.

The chain uses TRBV3-1 (or the pseudogene TRBV3-2) and TRBJ1-2; D perhaps matches TRBD1 (5 bases). V was cut by 4 bases and J by 3 bases, with 12 bases left in between. Germline CDR1 and CDR2: LGHDT and YNNKEL (reference sequence). This CDR3 has 14 amino acids. The CDR3 DNA follows: TGTGCCAGCAGCCTGGAGGGACCGTACTATGGCTACACCTTC. It yields the protein CASSLEGPYYGYTF.

This chain links TRBV19 with TRBJ1-1, with D possibly being TRBD1 (6 bases). Germline V gene data show CDR1 as LNHDA and CDR2 as SQIVND (reference sequence). Trimming took off 3 bases at V and 3 bases at J, with 8 bases between the two ends. The CDR3 is 13 residues long. CDR3 DNA: TGTGCCAGTAGTATCGCAGGGGACACTGAAGCTTTCTTT. It is translated as CASSIAGDTEAFF.

The chain links TRBV30 to TRBJ1-4, with TRBD1 identical over 7 bases. Germline CDR1 is GTSNPN and CDR2 is SVGIG (reference sequence). V shed 5 bases and J 0 bases; nucleotides not matched to a gene: 9. This CDR3 spans 16 amino acids. The CDR3 sequence is CAWGTAGGSTNEKLFF. The CDR3 nucleotides are TGTGCCTGGGGTACGGCAGGGGGGTCAACTAATGAAAAACTGTTTTTT.

V is TRBV6-4 and J is TRBJ2-1; 7 bases match TRBD2. The V gene's germline CDR1 is MRHNA and CDR2 SNTAGT. The V and J ends lost 5 bases and 2 bases, in that order; junction bases with no gene match: 6. The CDR3 spans 15 residues. Here the CDR3 DNA reads TGTGCCAGCAGTTCACTAGCGTTGACCTACAATGAGCAGTTCTTC. This gives the protein CASSSLALTYNEQFF.

The genes are TRBV7-2 and TRBJ2-3; 11 bases are a match to TRBD2. Looked up from germline, CDR1 is SGHTA and CDR2 is FQGNSA. V was pared by 1 base and J by 6 bases, with 0 bases of the junction left unmatched. There are 14 residues in the CDR3. The CDR3 DNA follows: TGTGCCAGCAGCTTAGGACTAGCGGGGGATACGCAGTATTTT. Translating it yields CASSLGLAGDTQYF.

The chain has TRBV24-1 and TRBJ1-1; D is undetermined. The CDR3 sequence is 15 residues long. V lost 0 bases and J 0 bases, leaving 7 bases between the germline ends. Germline-derived CDR1 and CDR2 are KGHDR and SFDVKD. The chain's CDR3 is CATSDLPGMNTEAFF. As DNA, the CDR3 is TGTGCCACCAGTGATTTGCCAGGTATGAACACTGAAGCTTTCTTT.

V is TRBV5-1 and J is TRBJ1-2, with D perhaps matching TRBD1 (6 bases). The CDR3 is 14 residues long. In germline, CDR1 is SGHRS, CDR2 YFSETQ. Trimming took 4 bases from V and 3 from J, leaving 13 bases between them. Here the CDR3 reads CASSVGTPDYGYTF. The CDR3 coding sequence is TGCGCCAGCAGCGTCGGGACACCGGACTATGGCTACACCTTC.

The chain is built from TRBV7-8 and TRBJ1-1; tentative D call: TRBD1 (5 bases). Per germline, CDR1 SGHVS and CDR2 FQNEAQ. The CDR3 length is 14 residues. V was pared by 0 bases and J by 6 bases, with 11 bases between. As DNA, the CDR3 is TGTGCCAGCAGCTTAGCGACAGCTAACCCTGAAGCTTTCTTT. Amino acids: CASSLATANPEAFF.

This chain links TRBV18 with TRBJ1-1; D uncertain. The CDR3 totals 12 residues. The germline CDR1 and CDR2 sequences are KGHSH and LQKENI. Trimming removed 5 bases at V and 1 base at J, with 5 bases between. In DNA form, the CDR3 reads TGTGCCAGCTCAGCAGGGAACACTGAAGCTTTCTTT. Translating gives CASSAGNTEAFF.

The CDR3 DNA sequence: TGTGCCAGCAGTTACGGCGCGGCATTTGGCTACACCTTC. It encodes CASSYGAAFGYTF. V gene TRBV6-5 combines with J gene TRBJ1-2; D call uncertain. V lost 2 bases and J 7 bases, leaving 11 bases between the germline ends. The CDR3 extends over 13 amino acids. Germline CDR1 is MNHEY and CDR2 is SVGAGI.

The chain has TRBV12-3 or TRBV12-4 and TRBJ1-4, with D tentatively TRBD1 (5 bases). The CDR3 has 13 amino acids. V was pared by 6 bases and J by 8 bases, with 13 bases between. In DNA, the CDR3 is TGTGCCAGCAGGCTCATGGAGGGGGAAAAACTGTTTTTT. This encodes CASRLMEGEKLFF.

V usage is TRBV18 and J usage is TRBJ1-1, with D maybe TRBD1 (6 bases). CDR1 and CDR2 from the germline V gene are KGHSH and LQKENI. The CDR3 loop spans 14 amino acids. The germline V and J ends were trimmed by 5 bases and 0 bases, with 10 bases remaining between them. CDR3 loop: CASSVQGLNTEAFF. CDR3 bases: TGTGCCAGCTCAGTACAGGGATTGAACACTGAAGCTTTCTTT.